Listed here is a single T cell receptor beta chain. What antigen it recognizes has not been identified. No base-level quality is on record; no much larger clone is a single base apart. Its CDR3 holds 15 amino acids, cysteine through phenylalanine. Just CDR3 DNA is preserved here, 45 bases in frame from base 1. The germline V and J ends show losses of 1 base and 0 bases respectively, and no gene match explains 2 bases of the junction. The CDR1 and CDR2 encoded by the germline V gene are KGHSH and LQKENI. To sequence the TCRbeta CDR3 region, genomic DNA was isolated from the sorted cells. TCRbeta CDR3 regions were sequenced using the immunoSEQ Assay. The table comes from immuneACCESS by way of TCRdb, which keeps in-frame sequences with V and J called. Part of the clones is missing from these tables; in studies checked, under half for an unresolved V gene and the rest for unknown reasons. In all, the sample holds about 41,000 clones, and about 81% of those were seen once. The ten largest clonotypes hold 2.6% of the sample.

Patients with autoimmune disease history or receiving systemic immunosuppression were excluded from the trial. Peripheral blood for TCR sequencing was collected from all dose cohorts at baseline, on cycle 4 day 1, and on cycle 7 day 1. The samples were taken from a phase I, first-in-human, multicenter, open-label dose-escalation trial of ivuxolimab. Adults with locally advanced or metastatic melanoma, renal cell carcinoma, hepatocellular carcinoma or head and neck squamous cell carcinoma were enrolled in the trial. Before TCR sequencing, CD4+ T cells and CD8+ T cells from peripheral blood were sorted into separate populations. This sample is part of a study of OX40 agonist ivuxolimab in advanced cancers. With regard to the full study: The costimulatory receptor OX40 (CD134) was targeted by ivuxolimab, a fully human IgG2 agonistic monoclonal antibody. Intravenous ivuxolimab was administered to patients every 2 weeks at six dose levels: 0.01, 0.1, 0.3, 1.5, 3 and 10 mg/kg. Among the approximately 50 dose-escalation patients, about 19 had hepatocellular carcinoma, around 15 melanoma, 9 renal cell carcinoma and 9 head and neck cancer. A male proportion of roughly 80% and a mean age of 60 years, ranging from roughly 23 to 90, were recorded for the dose-escalation cohort. Prior anti-PD-1, anti-PD-L1 or anti-CTLA-4 therapy was permitted, and about two fifths of dose-escalation patients had received checkpoint inhibitors. Partial responses occurred in three dose-escalation patients: two with cutaneous melanoma and one with hepatocellular carcinoma. Peripheral TCRbeta sequencing aimed to test whether ivuxolimab altered TCR sequence diversity and caused clonal T-cell expansion. The paper reports the monotherapy dose-escalation portion (N of about 54 patients) of the phase I ivuxolimab trial. Overall study results and their limits: After ivuxolimab, more expanded clones were found on average in CD8+ T cells than in CD4+ T cells. The antigen specificity of the peripheral T cells that underwent clonal expansion was not determined. At doses of 0.1 to 3.0 mg/kg, clonal expansion of both CD4+ and CD8+ T cells in blood was seen between baseline and week 6. Low levels of normalized T-cell clonal expansion were also seen in some nonresponding patients. Partial responders in the 0.1-3.0 mg/kg groups had among the lowest normalized peripheral clonal expansion, especially among CD8+ T cells.

The sequence is built from TRBV18 and TRBJ1-1; 7 of the junction bases match TRBD1. This sequence originates from an adult with an advanced solid tumor such as melanoma, head and neck, liver or kidney cancer. This material consisted of CD4+ or CD8+ T cells sorted from blood, taken in a trial of the OX40 agonist ivuxolimab. For the CDR3, the sequence is CASSPRQGVNTEAFF. The DNA is as follows: TGTGCCAGCTCACCACGACAGGGAGTGAACACTGAAGCTTTCTTT.